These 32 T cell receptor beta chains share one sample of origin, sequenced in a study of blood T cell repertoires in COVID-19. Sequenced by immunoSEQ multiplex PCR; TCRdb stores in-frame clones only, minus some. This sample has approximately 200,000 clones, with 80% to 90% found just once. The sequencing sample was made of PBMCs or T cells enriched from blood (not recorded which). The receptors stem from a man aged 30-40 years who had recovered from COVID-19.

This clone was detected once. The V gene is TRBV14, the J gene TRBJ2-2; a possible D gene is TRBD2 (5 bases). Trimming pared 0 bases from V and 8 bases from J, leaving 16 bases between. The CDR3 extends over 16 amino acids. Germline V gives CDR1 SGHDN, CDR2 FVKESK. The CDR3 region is CASSQDFSRGAGELFF. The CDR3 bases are TGTGCCAGCAGCCAAGATTTTAGCCGGGGTGCGGGGGAGCTGTTTTTT.

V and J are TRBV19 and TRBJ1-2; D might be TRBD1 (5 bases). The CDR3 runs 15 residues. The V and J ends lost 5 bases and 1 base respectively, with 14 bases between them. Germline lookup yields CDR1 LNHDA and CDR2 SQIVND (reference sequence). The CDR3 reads CASSPYGTFNYGYTF. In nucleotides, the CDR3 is TGTGCCAGTAGTCCATACGGGACTTTTAACTATGGCTACACCTTC. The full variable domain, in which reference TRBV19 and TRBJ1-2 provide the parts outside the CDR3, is DGGITQSPKYLFRKEGQNVTLSCEQNLNHDAMYWYRQDPGQGLRLIYYSQIVNDFQKGDIAEGYSVSREKKESFPLTVTSAQKNPTAFYLCASSPYGTFNYGYTFGSGTRLTVV.

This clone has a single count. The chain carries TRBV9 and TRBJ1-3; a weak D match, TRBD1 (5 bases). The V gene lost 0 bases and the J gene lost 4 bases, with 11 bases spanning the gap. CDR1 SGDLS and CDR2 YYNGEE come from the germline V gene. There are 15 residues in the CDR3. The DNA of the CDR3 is TGTGCCAGCAGCGTAGGGGCAGGGCCCGGAAACACCATATATTTT. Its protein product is CASSVGAGPGNTIYF.

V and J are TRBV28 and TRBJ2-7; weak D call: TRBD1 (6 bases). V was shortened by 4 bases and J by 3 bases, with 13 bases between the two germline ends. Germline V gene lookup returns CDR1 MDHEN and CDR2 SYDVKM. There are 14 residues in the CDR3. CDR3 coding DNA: TGTGCCAGCAGTTCCTCGACAGGCAGCTACGAGCAGTACTTC. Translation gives CASSSSTGSYEQYF.

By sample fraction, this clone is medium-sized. The CDR3 is CASSQVASKNGYTF. The CDR3 nucleotides are TGCGCCAGCAGCCAAGTAGCCAGTAAGAATGGCTACACCTTC. The rearrangement uses TRBV4-3 and TRBJ1-2; no clear D gene. CDR1 LGHNA and CDR2 YSLEER come from the germline V gene. Trimming shortened V by 1 base and J by 6 bases, and 12 bases separated the two germline ends. The CDR3 spans 14 residues.

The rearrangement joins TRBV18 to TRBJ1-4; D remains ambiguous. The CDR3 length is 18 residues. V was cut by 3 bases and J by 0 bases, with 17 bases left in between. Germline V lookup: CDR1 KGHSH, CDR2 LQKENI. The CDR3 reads CASSPSPSQVATNEKLFF. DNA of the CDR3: TGTGCCAGCTCACCCTCCCCGAGTCAGGTCGCAACTAATGAAAAACTGTTTTTT.

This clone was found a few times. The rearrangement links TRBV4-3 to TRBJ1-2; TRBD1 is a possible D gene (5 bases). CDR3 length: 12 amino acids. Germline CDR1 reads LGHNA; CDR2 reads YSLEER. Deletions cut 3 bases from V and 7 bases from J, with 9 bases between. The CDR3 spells CASSQRGTGYTF. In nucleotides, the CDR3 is TGCGCCAGCAGCCAGCGGGGGACTGGCTACACCTTC.

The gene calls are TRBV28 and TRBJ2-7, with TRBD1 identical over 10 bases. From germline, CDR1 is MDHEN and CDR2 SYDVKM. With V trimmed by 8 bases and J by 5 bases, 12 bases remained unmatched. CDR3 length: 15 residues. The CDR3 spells CASPPPGQGLDEQYF. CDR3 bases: TGTGCCAGCCCCCCCCCGGGACAGGGGTTGGACGAGCAGTACTTC. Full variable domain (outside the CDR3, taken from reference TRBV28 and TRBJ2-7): DVKVTQSSRYLVKRTGEKVFLECVQDMDHENMFWYRQDPGLGLRLIYFSYDVKMKEKGDIPEGYSVSREKKERFSLILESASTNQTSMYLCASPPPGQGLDEQYFGPGTRLTVT.

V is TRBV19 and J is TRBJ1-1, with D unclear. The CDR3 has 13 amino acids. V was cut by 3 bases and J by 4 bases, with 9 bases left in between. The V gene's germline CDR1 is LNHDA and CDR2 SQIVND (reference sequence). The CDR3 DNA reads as TGTGCCAGTAGTATCGCGCATAGCACTGAAGCTTTCTTT. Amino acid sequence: CASSIAHSTEAFF.

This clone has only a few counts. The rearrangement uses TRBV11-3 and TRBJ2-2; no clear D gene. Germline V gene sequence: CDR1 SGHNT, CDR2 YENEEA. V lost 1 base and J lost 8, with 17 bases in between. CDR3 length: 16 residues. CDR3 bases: TGTGCCAGCAGCTTAGTCTTCTCCGGGTTCAGAGGGGAGCTGTTTTTT. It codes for CASSLVFSGFRGELFF.

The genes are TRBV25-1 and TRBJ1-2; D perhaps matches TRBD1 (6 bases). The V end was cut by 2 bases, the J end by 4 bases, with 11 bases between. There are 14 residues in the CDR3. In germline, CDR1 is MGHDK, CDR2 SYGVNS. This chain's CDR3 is CASSEPDRIYGYTF. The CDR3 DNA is TGTGCCAGCAGTGAACCCGACAGGATCTATGGCTACACCTTC.

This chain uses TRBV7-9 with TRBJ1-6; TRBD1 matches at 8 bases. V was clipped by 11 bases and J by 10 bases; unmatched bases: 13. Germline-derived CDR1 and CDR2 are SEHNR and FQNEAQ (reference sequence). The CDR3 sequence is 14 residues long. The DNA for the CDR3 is TGTGCCGTCACCGGACAGGGTTTATCCTCACCCCTCCACTTT. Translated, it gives CAVTGQGLSSPLHF.

Here the CDR3 DNA reads TGCAGCGTTGCCCAGGGGAACACTGAAGCTTTCTTT. It codes for CSVAQGNTEAFF. The genes are TRBV29-1 and TRBJ1-1; D perhaps matches TRBD1 (5 bases). Trimming took off 4 bases at V and 1 base at J, with 7 bases between the two ends. The CDR3 contains 12 residues. Germline CDR1 SQVTM, CDR2 ANQGSEA.

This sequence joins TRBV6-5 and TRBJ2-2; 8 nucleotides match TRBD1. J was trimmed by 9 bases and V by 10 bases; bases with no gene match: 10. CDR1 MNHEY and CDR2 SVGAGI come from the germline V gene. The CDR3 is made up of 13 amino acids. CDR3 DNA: TGTGCCACAAGGGACAGGTCCTTGCGGGAGCTGTTTTTT. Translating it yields CATRDRSLRELFF.

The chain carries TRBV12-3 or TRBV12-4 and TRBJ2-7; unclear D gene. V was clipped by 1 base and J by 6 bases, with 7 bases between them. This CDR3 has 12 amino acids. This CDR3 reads CASSLGGPEQYF. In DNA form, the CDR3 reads TGTGCCAGCAGTTTAGGTGGGCCCGAGCAGTACTTC.

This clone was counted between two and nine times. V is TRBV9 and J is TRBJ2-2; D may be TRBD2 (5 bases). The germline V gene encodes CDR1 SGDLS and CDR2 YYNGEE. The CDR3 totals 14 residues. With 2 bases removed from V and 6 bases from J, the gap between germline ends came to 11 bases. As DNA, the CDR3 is TGTGCCAGCAGCGTTACTAGTTTGGCCGGGGAGCTGTTTTTT. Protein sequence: CASSVTSLAGELFF.

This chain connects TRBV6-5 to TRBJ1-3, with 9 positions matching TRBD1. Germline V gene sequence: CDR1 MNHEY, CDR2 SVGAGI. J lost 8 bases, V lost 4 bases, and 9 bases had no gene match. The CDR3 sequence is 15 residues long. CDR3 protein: CASSSGRTGDDTIYF. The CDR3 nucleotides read TGTGCCAGCAGTTCCGGAAGGACAGGGGACGACACCATATATTTT.

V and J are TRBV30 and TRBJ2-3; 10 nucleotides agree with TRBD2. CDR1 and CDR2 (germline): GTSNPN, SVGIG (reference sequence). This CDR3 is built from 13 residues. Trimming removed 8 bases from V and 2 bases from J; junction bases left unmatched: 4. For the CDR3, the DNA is TGTGCCGGTAGCGGGGGGACCACAGATACGCAGTATTTT. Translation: CAGSGGTTDTQYF.

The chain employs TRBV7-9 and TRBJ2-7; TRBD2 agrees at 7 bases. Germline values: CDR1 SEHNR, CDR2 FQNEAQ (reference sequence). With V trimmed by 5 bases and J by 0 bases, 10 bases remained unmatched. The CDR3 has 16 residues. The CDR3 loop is CASSRRGRETSYEQYF. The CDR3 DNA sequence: TGTGCCAGCAGCCGCAGAGGGCGGGAGACCTCCTACGAGCAGTACTTC.

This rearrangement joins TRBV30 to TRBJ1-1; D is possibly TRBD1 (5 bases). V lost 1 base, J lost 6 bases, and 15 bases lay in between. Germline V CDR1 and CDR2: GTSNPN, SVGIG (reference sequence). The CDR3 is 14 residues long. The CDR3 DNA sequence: TGTGCCTGGAGTGGGGGGGGAAATGGAGCTGAAGCTTTCTTT. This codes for CAWSGGGNGAEAFF.

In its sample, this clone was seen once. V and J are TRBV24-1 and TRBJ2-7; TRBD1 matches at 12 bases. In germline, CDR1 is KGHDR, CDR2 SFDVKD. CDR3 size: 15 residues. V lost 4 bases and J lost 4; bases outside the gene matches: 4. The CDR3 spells CATSESGQGAYEQYF. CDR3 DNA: TGTGCCACCAGTGAATCGGGACAGGGGGCTTACGAGCAGTACTTC.

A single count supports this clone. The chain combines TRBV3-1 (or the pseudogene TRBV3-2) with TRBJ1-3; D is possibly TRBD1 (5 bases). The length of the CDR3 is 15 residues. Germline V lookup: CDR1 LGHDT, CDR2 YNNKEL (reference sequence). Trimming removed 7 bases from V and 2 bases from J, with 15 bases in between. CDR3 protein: CASTETGDPGNTIYF. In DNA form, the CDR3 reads TGTGCCAGCACCGAAACAGGAGATCCTGGAAACACCATATATTTT.

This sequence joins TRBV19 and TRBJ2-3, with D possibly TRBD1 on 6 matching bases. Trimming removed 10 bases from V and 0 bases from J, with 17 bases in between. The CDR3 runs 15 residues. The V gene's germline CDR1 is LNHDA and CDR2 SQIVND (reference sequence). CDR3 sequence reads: CATRGRRASTDTQYF. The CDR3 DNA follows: TGTGCCACCAGGGGCAGGCGGGCTAGCACAGATACGCAGTATTTT.

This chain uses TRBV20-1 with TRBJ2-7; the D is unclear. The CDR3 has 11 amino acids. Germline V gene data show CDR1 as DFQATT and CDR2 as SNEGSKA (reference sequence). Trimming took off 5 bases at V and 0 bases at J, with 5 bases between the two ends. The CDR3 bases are TGCAGTGCTCCCTACTCCTACGAGCAGTACTTC. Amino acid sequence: CSAPYSYEQYF.

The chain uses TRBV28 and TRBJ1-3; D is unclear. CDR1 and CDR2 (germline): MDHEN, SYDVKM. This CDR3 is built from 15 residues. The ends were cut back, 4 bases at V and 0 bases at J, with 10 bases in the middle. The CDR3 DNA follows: TGTGCCAGCAGTTCTCCCGGTCGCTCTGGAAACACCATATATTTT. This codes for CASSSPGRSGNTIYF.

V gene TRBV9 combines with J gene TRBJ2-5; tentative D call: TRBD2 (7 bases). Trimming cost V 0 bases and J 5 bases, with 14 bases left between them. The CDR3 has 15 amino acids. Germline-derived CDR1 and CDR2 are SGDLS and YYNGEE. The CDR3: CASSVGQGRVETQYF. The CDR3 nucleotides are TGTGCCAGCAGCGTAGGGCAGGGGAGGGTGGAGACCCAGTACTTC.

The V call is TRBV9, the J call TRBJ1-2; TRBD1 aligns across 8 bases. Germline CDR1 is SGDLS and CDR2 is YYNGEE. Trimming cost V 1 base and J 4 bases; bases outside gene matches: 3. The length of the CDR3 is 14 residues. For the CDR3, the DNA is TGTGCCAGCAGCGTAAGTCAGGGGGCCTATGGCTACACCTTC. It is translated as CASSVSQGAYGYTF.

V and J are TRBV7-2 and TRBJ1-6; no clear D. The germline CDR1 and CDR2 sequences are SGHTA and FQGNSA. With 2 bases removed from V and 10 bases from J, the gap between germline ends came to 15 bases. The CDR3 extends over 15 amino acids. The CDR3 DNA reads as TGTGCCAGCAGCTTAAGGGCGGGAAATGGATCACCCCTCCACTTT. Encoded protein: CASSLRAGNGSPLHF.

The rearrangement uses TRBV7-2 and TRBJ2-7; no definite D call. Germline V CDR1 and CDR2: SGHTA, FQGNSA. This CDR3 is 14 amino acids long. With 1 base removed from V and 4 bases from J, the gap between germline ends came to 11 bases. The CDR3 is CASSLEASRYEQYF. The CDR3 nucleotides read TGTGCCAGCAGCTTAGAAGCTAGTCGGTACGAGCAGTACTTC.

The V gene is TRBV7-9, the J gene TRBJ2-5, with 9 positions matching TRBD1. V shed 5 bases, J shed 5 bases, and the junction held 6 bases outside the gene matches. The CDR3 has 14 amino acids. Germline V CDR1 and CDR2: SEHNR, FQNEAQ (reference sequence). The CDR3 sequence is CASSQTGGMETQYF. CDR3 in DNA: TGTGCCAGCAGCCAGACAGGGGGTATGGAGACCCAGTACTTC.

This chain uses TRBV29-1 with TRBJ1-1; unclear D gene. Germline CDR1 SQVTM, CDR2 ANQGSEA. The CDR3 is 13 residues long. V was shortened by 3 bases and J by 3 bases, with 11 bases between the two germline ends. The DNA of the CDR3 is TGCAGCGTTGAGGTGGGCCCAGACACTGAAGCTTTCTTT. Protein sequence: CSVEVGPDTEAFF.

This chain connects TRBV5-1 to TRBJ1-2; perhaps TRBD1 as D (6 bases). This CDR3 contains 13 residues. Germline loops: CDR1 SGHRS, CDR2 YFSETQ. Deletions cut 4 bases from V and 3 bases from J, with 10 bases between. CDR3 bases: TGCGCCAGCAGCGAGGACAGTTACTATGGCTACACCTTC. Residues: CASSEDSYYGYTF. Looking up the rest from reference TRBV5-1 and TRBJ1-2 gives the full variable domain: KAGVTQTPRYLIKTRGQQVTLSCSPISGHRSVSWYQQTPGQGLQFLFEYFSETQRNKGNFPGRFSGRQFSNSRSEMNVSTLELGDSALYLCASSEDSYYGYTFGSGTRLTVV.